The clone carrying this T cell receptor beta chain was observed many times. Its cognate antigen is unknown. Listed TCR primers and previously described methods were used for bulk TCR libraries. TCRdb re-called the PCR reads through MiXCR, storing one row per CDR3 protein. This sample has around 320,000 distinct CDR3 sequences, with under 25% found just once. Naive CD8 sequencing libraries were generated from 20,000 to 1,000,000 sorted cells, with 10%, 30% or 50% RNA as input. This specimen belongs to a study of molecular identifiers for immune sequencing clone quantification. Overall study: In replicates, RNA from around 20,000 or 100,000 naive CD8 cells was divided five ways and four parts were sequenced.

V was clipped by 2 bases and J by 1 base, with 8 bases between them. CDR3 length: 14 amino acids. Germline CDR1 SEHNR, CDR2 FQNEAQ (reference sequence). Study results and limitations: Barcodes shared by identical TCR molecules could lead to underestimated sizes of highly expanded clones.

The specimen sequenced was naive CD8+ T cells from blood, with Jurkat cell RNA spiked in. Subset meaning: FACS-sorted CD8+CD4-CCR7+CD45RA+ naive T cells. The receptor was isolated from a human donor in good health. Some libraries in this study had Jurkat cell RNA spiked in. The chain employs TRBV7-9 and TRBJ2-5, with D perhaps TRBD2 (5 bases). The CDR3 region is CASSLLATQETQYF. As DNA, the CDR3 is TGTGCCAGCAGCTTATTAGCGACCCAAGAGACCCAGTACTTC.